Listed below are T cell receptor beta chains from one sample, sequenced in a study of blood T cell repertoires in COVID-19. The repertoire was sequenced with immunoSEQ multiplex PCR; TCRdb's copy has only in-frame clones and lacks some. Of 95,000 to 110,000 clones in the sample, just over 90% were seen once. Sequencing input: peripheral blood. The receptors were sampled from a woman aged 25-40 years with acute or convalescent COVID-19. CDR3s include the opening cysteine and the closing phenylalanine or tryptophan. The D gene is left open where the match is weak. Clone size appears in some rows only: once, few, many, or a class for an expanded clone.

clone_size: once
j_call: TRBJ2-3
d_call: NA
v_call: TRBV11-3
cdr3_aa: CASSLATPSTDTQYF
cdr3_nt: TGTGCCAGCAGCTTAGCGACTCCAAGCACAGATACGCAGTATTTT

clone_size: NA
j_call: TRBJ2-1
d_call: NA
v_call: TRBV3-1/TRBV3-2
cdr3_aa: CASSQDGGANEQFF
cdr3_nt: TGTGCCAGCAGCCAAGATGGAGGGGCCAATGAGCAGTTCTTC

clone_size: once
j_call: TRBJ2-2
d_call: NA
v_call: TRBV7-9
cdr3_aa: CASRLGGGDTGELFF
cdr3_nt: TGTGCCAGCCGTCTCGGAGGGGGCGATACCGGGGAGCTGTTTTTT

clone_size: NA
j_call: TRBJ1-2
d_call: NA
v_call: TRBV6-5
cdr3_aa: CASSLQGPIGYTF
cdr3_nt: TGTGCCAGCAGCCTTCAGGGGCCCATTGGCTACACCTTC

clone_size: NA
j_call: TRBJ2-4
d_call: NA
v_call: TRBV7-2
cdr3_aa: CASSLSWTAKNIQYF
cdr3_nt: TGTGCCAGCAGCTTATCCTGGACTGCCAAAAACATTCAGTACTTC

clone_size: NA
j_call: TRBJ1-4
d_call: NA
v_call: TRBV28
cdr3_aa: CASSPYEKLFF
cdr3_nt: TGTGCCAGCAGTCCATATGAAAAACTGTTTTTT

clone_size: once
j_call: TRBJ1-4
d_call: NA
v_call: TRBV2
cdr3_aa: CASSPTGREKLFF
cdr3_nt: TGTGCCAGCAGTCCTACAGGACGTGAAAAACTGTTTTTT

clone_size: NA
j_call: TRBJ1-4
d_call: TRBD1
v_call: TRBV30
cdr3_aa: CAWTPLGGQGRVKLFF
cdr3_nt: TGTGCCTGGACCCCGCTTGGGGGACAGGGTAGGGTAAAACTGTTTTTT

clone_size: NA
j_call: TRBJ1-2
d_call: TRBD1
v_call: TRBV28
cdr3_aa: CASPPTGQRNYGYTF
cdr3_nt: TGTGCCAGCCCCCCCACGGGACAGCGTAACTATGGCTACACCTTC

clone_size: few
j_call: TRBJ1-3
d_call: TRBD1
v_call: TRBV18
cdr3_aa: CASSPTGDGNTIYF
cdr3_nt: TGTGCCAGCTCACCAACAGGGGATGGAAACACCATATATTTT

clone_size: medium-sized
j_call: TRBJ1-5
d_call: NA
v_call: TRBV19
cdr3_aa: CATSTGDSNQPQHF
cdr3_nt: TGTGCCACCTCGACAGGAGACAGCAATCAGCCCCAGCATTTT

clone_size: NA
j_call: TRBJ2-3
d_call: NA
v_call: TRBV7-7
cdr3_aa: CASSLGLRATDTQYF
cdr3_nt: TGTGCTAGCAGCTTGGGGTTGAGGGCGACAGATACGCAGTATTTT

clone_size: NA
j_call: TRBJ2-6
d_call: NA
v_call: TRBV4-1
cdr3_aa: CASSEVVERRDRPANVLTF
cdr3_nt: TGCGCCAGCAGCGAGGTCGTGGAGAGGAGGGACCGACCGGCCAACGTCCTGACTTTC

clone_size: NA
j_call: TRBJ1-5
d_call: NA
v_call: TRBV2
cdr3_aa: CASTVGRGNNQPQHF
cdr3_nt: TGTGCCAGCACTGTCGGGCGGGGTAACAATCAGCCCCAGCATTTT

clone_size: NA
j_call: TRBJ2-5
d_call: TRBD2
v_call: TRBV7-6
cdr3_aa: CASSLGGTRYETQYF
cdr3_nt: TGTGCCAGCAGCTTAGGTGGGACTAGGTACGAGACCCAGTACTTC

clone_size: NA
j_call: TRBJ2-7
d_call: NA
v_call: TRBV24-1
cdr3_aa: CATSDSGTYEQYF
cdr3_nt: TGTGCCACCAGTGATTCGGGTACCTACGAGCAGTACTTC

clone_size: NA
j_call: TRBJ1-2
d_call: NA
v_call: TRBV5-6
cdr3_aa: CASSAGLPEFYGYTF
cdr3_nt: TGTGCCAGCAGCGCGGGACTGCCCGAATTCTATGGCTACACCTTC

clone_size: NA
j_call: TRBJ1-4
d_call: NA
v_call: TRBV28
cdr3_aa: CASSFHDSVNEKLFF
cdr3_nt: TGTGCCAGCAGTTTTCACGACAGTGTTAATGAAAAACTGTTTTTT

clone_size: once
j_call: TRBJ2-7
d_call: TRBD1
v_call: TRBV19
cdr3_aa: CASSRSTGGFVYEQYF
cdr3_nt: TGTGCCAGTAGCCGTTCAACAGGGGGCTTCGTCTACGAGCAGTACTTC

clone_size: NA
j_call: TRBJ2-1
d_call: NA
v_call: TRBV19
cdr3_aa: CASSIVMREQFF
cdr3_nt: TGTGCCAGTAGTATTGTCATGAGAGAGCAGTTCTTC

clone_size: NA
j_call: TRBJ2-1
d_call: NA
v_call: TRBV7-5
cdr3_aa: CARRAGTVRNEQFF
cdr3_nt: TGTGCCAGGAGGGCCGGGACAGTAAGGAATGAGCAGTTCTTC

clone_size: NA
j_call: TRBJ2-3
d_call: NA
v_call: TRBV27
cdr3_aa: CASSFSGSDTQYF
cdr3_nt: TGTGCCAGCAGTTTCAGCGGTTCAGATACGCAGTATTTT

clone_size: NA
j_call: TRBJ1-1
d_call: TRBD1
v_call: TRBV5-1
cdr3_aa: CASSASRGPLIKAFF
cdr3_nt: TGCGCCAGCAGCGCAAGTAGGGGGCCCCTCATTAAAGCTTTCTTT

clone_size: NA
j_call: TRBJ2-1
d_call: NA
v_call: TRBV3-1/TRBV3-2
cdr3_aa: CASSQEVPGSSYNEQFF
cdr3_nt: TGTGCCAGCAGCCAAGAGGTTCCGGGGAGCTCCTACAATGAGCAGTTCTTC

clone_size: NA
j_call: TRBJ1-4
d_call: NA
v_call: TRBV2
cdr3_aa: CASSQQGPVNGKLFF
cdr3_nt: TGTGCCAGCAGCCAACAGGGACCAGTAAATGGAAAACTGTTTTTT

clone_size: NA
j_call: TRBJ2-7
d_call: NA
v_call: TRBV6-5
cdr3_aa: CASSQAGSYEQYF
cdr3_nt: TGTGCCAGCAGCCAGGCGGGGTCCTACGAGCAGTACTTC

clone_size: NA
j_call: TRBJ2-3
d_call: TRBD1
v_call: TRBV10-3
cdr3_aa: CAISARQGKTDTQYF
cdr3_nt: TGTGCCATCAGTGCCCGACAGGGGAAGACAGATACGCAGTATTTT

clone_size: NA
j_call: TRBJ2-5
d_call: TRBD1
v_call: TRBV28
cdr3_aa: CASSPGQGGGETQYF
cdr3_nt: TGTGCCAGCAGTCCCGGACAGGGGGGTGGAGAGACCCAGTACTTC

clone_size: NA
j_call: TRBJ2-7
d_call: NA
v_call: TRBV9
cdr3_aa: CASSVAPEPYEQYF
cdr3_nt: TGTGCCAGCAGCGTAGCTCCGGAGCCCTACGAGCAGTACTTC

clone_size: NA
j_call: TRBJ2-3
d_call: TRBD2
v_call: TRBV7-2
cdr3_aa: CASSMREGRTDTQYF
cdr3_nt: TGTGCCAGCAGCATGCGGGAGGGCCGAACAGATACGCAGTATTTT

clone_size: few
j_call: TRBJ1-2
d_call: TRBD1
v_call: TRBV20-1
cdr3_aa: CSAGTGEGYTF
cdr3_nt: TGCAGTGCAGGGACAGGGGAGGGCTACACCTTC

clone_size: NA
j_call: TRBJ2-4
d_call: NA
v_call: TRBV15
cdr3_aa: CATSVPGDIQYF
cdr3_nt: TGTGCCACCAGCGTCCCGGGGGACATTCAGTACTTC

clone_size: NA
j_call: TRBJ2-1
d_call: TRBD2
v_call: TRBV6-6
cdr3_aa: CASSYPSGRAYNEQFF
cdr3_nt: TGTGCCAGCAGTTATCCTAGCGGGAGGGCCTACAATGAGCAGTTCTTC

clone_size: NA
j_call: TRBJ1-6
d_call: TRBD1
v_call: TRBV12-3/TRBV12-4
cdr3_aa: CATKLGGGSPLHF
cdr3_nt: TGTGCCACCAAACTAGGGGGCGGTTCACCCCTCCACTTT

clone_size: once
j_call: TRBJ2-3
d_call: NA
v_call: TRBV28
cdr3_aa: CASSLASWREPTDTQYF
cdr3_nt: TGTGCCAGCAGTTTAGCTTCGTGGAGGGAACCCACAGATACGCAGTATTTT

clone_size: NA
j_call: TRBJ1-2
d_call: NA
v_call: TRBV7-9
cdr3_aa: CASSLAAVNYGYTF
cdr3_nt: TGTGCCAGCAGCTTAGCGGCGGTGAACTATGGCTACACCTTC

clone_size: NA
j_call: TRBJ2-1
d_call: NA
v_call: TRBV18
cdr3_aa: CASSHPTRSYNEQFF
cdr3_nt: TGTGCCAGCTCACACCCAACCAGGTCCTACAATGAGCAGTTCTTC

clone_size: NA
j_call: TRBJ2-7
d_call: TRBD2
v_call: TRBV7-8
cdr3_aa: CASSLSGRRNYEQYF
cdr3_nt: TGTGCCAGCAGCTTAAGCGGGAGAAGGAATTACGAGCAGTACTTC

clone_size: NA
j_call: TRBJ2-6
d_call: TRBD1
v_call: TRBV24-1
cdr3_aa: CATSDSQSRGPGANVLTF
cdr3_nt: TGTGCCACCAGTGATTCCCAAAGCAGGGGGCCTGGGGCCAACGTCCTGACTTTC

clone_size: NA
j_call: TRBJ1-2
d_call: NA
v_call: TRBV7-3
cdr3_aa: CASSPGPRVSEGYTF
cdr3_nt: TGTGCCAGCAGCCCCGGTCCCAGGGTTTCGGAAGGCTACACCTTC

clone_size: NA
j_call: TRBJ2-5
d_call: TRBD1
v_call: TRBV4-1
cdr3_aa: CASSQTGQGARQETQYF
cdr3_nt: TGCGCCAGCAGCCAGACGGGACAGGGCGCCCGGCAAGAGACCCAGTACTTC

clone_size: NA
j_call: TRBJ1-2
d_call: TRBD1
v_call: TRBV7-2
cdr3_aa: CASTAGTGGYGYTF
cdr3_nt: TGTGCCAGCACCGCTGGGACAGGGGGTTATGGCTACACCTTC

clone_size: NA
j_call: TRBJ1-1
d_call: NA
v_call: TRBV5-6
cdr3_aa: CASSLSGYTEAFF
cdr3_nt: TGTGCCAGCAGCTTGTCAGGTTACACTGAAGCTTTCTTT

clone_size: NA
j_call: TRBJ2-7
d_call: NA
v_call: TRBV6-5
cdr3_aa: CASSYFTRGSYEQYF
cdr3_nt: TGTGCCAGCAGTTACTTCACCCGAGGATCCTACGAGCAGTACTTC

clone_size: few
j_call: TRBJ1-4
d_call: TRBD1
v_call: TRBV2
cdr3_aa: CASSEAGQGSHEKLFF
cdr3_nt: TGTGCCAGCAGTGAAGCGGGACAGGGAAGTCATGAAAAACTGTTTTTT

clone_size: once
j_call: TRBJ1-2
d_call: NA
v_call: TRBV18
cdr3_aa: CASSPEVAGVGSYTF
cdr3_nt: TGTGCCAGCTCACCAGAGGTCGCAGGGGTTGGGAGCTACACCTTC

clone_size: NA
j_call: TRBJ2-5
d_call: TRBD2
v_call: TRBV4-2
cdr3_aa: CASSQGLAVEETQYF
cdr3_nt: TGTGCCAGCAGCCAAGGGCTAGCGGTGGAAGAGACCCAGTACTTC

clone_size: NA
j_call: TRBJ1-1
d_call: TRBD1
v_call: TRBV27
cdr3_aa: CASSPGGRVTEAFF
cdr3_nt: TGTGCCAGCAGCCCAGGGGGCAGAGTCACTGAAGCTTTCTTT

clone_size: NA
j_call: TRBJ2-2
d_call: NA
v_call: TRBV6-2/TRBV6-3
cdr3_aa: CASSYSKTVTGELFF
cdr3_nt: TGTGCCAGCAGTTACTCGAAGACAGTTACCGGGGAGCTGTTTTTT

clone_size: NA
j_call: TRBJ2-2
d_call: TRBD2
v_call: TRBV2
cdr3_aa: CASRRTWLAGARNTGELFF
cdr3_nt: TGTGCCAGCAGACGAACGTGGCTAGCGGGGGCTAGGAACACCGGGGAGCTGTTTTTT

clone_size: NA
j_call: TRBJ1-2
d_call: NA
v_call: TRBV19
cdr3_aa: CASSIDRAGGYTF
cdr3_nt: TGTGCCAGTAGTATAGATCGGGCAGGGGGCTACACCTTC

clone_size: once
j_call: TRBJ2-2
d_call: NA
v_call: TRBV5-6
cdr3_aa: CASSEGGGELFF
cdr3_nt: TGTGCCAGCAGCGAGGGCGGCGGGGAGCTGTTTTTT

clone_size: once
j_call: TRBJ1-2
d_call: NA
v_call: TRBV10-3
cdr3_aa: CAIKEGTGYYGYTF
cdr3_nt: TGTGCCATCAAGGAGGGCACCGGTTACTATGGCTACACCTTC

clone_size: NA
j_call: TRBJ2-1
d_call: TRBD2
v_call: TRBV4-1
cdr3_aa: CASRRPGLAGNNEQFF
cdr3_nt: TGCGCCAGCAGAAGACCGGGACTAGCGGGTAACAATGAGCAGTTCTTC

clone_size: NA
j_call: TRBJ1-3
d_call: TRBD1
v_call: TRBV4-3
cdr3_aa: CASSQEGQSSGNTIYF
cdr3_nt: TGCGCCAGCAGCCAGGAGGGACAGAGCTCTGGAAACACCATATATTTT

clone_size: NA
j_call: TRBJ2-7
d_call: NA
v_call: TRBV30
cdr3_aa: CAWSIQDYEQYF
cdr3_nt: TGTGCCTGGAGTATTCAGGACTACGAGCAGTACTTC

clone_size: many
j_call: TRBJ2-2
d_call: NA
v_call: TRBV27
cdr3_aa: CASSPNTGELFF
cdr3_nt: TGTGCCAGCAGTCCAAACACCGGGGAGCTGTTTTTT

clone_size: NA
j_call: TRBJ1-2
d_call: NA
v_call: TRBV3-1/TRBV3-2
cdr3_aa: CASSLGQSSGYTF
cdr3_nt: TGTGCCAGCAGCCTCGGACAGTCGTCCGGCTACACCTTC

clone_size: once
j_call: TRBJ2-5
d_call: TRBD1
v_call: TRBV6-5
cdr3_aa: CASSFGTGVKETQYF
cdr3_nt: TGTGCCAGCAGTTTCGGGACAGGGGTTAAAGAGACCCAGTACTTC

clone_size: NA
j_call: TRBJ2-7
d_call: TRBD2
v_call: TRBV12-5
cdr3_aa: CASGWEGYEQYF
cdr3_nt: TGTGCTAGTGGTTGGGAGGGATACGAGCAGTACTTC